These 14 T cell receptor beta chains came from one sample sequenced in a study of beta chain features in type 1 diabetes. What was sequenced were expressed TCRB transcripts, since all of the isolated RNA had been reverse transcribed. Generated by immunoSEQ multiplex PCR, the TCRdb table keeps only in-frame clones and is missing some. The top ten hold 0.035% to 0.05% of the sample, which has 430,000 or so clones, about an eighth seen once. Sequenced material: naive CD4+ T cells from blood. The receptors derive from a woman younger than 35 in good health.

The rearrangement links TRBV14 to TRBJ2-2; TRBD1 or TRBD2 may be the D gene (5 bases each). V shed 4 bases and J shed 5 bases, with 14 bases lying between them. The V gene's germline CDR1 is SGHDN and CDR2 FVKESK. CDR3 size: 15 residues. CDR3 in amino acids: CASSPGLLRTGELFF. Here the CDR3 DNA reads TGTGCCAGCAGCCCGGGGCTCCTGCGGACCGGGGAGCTGTTTTTT.

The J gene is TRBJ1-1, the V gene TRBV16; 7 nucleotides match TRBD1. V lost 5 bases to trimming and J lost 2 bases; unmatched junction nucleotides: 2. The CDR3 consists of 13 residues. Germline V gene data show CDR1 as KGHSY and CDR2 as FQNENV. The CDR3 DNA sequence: TGTGCCAGCAGCAGAGGGGGCAACACTGAAGCTTTCTTT. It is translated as CASSRGGNTEAFF. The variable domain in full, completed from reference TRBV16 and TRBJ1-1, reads GEEVAQTPKHLVRGEGQKAKLYCAPIKGHSYVFWYQQVLKNEFKFLISFQNENVFDETGMPKERFSAKCLPNSPCSLEIQATKLEDSAVYFCASSRGGNTEAFFGQGTRLTVV.

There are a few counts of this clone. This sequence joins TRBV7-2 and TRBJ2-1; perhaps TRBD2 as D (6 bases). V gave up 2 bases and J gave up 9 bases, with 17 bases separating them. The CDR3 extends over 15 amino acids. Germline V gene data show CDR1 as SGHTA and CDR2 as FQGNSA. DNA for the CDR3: TGTGCCAGCAGCTTACAAAACTCGGGAGCTGGTGAGCAGTTCTTC. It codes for CASSLQNSGAGEQFF. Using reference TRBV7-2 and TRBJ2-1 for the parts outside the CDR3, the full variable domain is GAGVSQSPSNKVTEKGKDVELRCDPISGHTALYWYRQSLGQGLEFLIYFQGNSAPDKSGLPSDRFSAERTGGSVSTLTIQRTQQEDSAVYLCASSLQNSGAGEQFFGPGTRLTVL.

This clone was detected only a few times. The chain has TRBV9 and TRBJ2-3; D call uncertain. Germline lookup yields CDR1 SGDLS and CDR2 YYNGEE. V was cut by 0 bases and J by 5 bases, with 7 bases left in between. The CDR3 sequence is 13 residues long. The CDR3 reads CASSVESEDTQYF. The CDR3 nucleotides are TGTGCCAGCAGCGTAGAGTCAGAAGATACGCAGTATTTT.

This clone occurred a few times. The CDR3: CASSAQEIGAFF. CDR3 DNA: TGTGCCAGCAGTGCACAGGAGATAGGAGCTTTCTTT. The V gene is TRBV25-1, the J gene TRBJ1-1; tentative D call: TRBD1 (5 bases). Germline CDR1 and CDR2: MGHDK and SYGVNS. V was cut by 4 bases and J by 10 bases, with 13 bases left in between. This CDR3 has 12 residues. Based on the CDR3 plus reference TRBV25-1 and TRBJ1-1, the full variable domain is EADIYQTPRYLVIGTGKKITLECSQTMGHDKMYWYQQDPGMELHLIHYSYGVNSTEKGDLSSESTVSRIRTEHFPLTLESARPSHTSQYLCASSAQEIGAFFGQGTRLTVV.

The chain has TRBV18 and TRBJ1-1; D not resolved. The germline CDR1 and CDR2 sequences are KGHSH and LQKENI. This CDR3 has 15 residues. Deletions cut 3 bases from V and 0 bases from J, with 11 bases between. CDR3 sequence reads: CASSPRQRMNTEAFF. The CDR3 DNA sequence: TGTGCCAGCTCACCGCGACAACGGATGAACACTGAAGCTTTCTTT.

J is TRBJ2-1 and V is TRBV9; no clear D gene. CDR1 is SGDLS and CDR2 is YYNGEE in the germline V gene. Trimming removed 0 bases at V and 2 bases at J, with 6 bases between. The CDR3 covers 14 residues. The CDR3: CASSVGSAYNEQFF. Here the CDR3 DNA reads TGTGCCAGCAGCGTAGGGTCAGCCTACAATGAGCAGTTCTTC.

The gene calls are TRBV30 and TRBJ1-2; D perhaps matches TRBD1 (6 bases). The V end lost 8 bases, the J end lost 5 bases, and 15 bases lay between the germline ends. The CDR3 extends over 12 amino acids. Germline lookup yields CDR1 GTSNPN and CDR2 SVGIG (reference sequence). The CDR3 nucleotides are TGTGCCAGAATTGGGGGCCAGTATGGCTACACCTTC. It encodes CARIGGQYGYTF.

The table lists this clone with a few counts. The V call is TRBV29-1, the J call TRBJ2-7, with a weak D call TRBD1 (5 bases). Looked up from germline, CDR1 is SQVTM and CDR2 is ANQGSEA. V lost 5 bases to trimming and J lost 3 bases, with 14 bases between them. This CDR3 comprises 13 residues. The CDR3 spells CSVPVGPYYEQYF. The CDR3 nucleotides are TGCAGCGTTCCGGTGGGGCCCTACTACGAGCAGTACTTC.

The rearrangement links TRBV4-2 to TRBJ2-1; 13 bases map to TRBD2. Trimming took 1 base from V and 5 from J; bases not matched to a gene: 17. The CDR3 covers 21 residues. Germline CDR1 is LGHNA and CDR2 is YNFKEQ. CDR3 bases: TGTGCCAGCAGCCAAGTCATGGGACTAGCGGGACCCTCATGGGTACACAATGAGCAGTTCTTC. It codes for CASSQVMGLAGPSWVHNEQFF.

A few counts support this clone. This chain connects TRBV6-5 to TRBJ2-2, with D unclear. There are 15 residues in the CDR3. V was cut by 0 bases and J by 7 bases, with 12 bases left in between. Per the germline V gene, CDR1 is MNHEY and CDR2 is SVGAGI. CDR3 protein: CASSYSSAIGGELFF. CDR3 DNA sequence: TGTGCCAGCAGTTACTCGAGCGCCATCGGCGGGGAGCTGTTTTTT.

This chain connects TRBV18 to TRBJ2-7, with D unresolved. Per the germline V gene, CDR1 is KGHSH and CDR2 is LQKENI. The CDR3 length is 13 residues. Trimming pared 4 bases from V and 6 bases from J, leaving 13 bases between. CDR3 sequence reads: CASSRVGPAEQYF. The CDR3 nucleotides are TGTGCCAGCTCACGGGTAGGTCCCGCCGAGCAGTACTTC.

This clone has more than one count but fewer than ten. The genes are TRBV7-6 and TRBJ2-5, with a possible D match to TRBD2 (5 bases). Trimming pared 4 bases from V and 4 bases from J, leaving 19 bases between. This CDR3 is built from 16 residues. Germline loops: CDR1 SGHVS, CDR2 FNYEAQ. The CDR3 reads CASSYTPMTRGETQYF. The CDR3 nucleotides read TGTGCCAGCAGCTACACGCCCATGACCCGGGGAGAGACCCAGTACTTC.

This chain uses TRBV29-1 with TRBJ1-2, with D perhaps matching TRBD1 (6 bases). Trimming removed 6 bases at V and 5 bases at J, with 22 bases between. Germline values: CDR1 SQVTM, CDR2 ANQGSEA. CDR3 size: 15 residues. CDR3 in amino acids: CSVTSGAVGGYGYTF. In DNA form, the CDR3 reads TGCAGCGTGACCTCAGGGGCCGTAGGGGGGTATGGCTACACCTTC.